These 7 T cell receptor beta chains were sequenced from one sample in a study of regulatory T cells in long-lasting Graves disease. Both iRepertoire HTBI primers and Arm-PCR of CDR3 regions were used to build the TCR beta libraries. TCRdb itself ran the multiplex PCR reads through MiXCR, one entry per CDR3 protein. The data show some 420,000 distinct CDR3 sequences, 22% seen once. Time point specified: persistent/refractory GD, antithyroid drugs over 5 years with positive TRAb. The TCR library was prepared using RNA isolated from PBMCs. Sequences were derived from peripheral blood mononuclear cells (PBMCs), sampled when the disease was refractory, from a patient treated with antithyroid drugs. These receptor sequences come from a female donor with Graves disease.

The J gene is TRBJ1-2, the V gene TRBV3-1; unclear D gene. Germline CDR1 LGHDT, CDR2 YNNKEL (reference sequence). The CDR3 has 14 amino acids. Trimming cost V 3 bases and J 3 bases, with 11 bases left between them. The CDR3 bases are TGTGCCAGCAGCCAGGGAGGGCAGTACTATGGCTACACCTTC. Its translation is CASSQGGQYYGYTF. Looking up the rest from reference TRBV3-1 and TRBJ1-2 gives the full variable domain: DTAVSQTPKYLVTQMGNDKSIKCEQNLGHDTMYWYKQDSKKFLKIMFSYNNKELIINETVPNRFSPKSPDKAHLNLHINSLELGDSAVYFCASSQGGQYYGYTFGSGTRLTVV.

V gene TRBV7-2 combines with J gene TRBJ1-2, with D possibly TRBD1 on 6 matching bases. The ends were cut back, 0 bases at V and 4 bases at J, with 9 bases in the middle. The CDR3 length is 14 residues. Germline values: CDR1 SGHTA, CDR2 FQGNSA. The CDR3 here is CASSLAYRVYGYTF. CDR3 DNA: TGTGCCAGCAGCTTAGCTTACAGGGTCTATGGCTACACCTTC.

DNA of the CDR3: TGCAGCGTTTATGGGCGGACAGCCTTGGGAGATACGCAGTATTTT. Protein sequence: CSVYGRTALGDTQYF. This chain links TRBV29-1 with TRBJ2-3; TRBD1 might be the D (6 bases). Trimming took 5 bases from V and 5 from J, leaving 20 bases between them. The germline V gene has CDR1 SQVTM and CDR2 ANQGSEA. There are 15 residues in the CDR3.

V and J are TRBV30 and TRBJ1-1, with D unresolved. CDR1 and CDR2 (germline): GTSNPN, SVGIG (reference sequence). V lost 3 bases, J lost 6 bases, and 23 bases lay in between. The CDR3 is 16 amino acids. The chain's CDR3 is CAWRARVTLWLAEAFF. In DNA form, the CDR3 reads TGTGCCTGGAGGGCCCGGGTCACCCTTTGGCTCGCTGAAGCTTTCTTT. The variable domain in full, completed from reference TRBV30 and TRBJ1-1, reads SQTIHQWPATLVQPVGSPLSLECTVEGTSNPNLYWYRQAAGRGLQLLFYSVGIGQISSEVPQNLSASRPQDRQFILSSKKLLLSDSGFYLCAWRARVTLWLAEAFFGQGTRLTVV.

This clonotype was seen many times. The chain combines TRBV6-2 or TRBV6-3 with TRBJ2-5, with 8 bases identical to TRBD1. The V gene end was trimmed by 2 bases and the J gene end by 3 bases; junction bases not matched to a gene: 2. CDR3 length equals 14 residues. The germline CDR1 and CDR2 sequences are MNHEY and SVGEGT. CDR3 region: CASSYQGAEETQYF. The CDR3 DNA reads TGTGCCAGCAGTTACCAGGGGGCGGAAGAGACCCAGTACTTC.

This clonotype was observed at least ten times. The chain joins TRBV27 to TRBJ2-7; D may be TRBD2 (5 bases). V lost 3 bases and J 4 bases, leaving 10 bases between the germline ends. CDR1 is MNHEY, CDR2 SMNVEV, per germline (reference sequence). The CDR3 length is 13 residues. CDR3 protein: CASSFSSGYEQYF. The CDR3, as DNA: TGTGCCAGCAGTTTCTCCAGCGGTTACGAGCAGTACTTC.

This clonotype was seen many times. V usage is TRBV7-2 and J usage is TRBJ2-7; 7 nucleotides line up with TRBD1. This CDR3 has 14 amino acids. Trimming removed 0 bases from V and 8 bases from J; junction bases left unmatched: 7. Germline V gives CDR1 SGHTA, CDR2 FQGNSA. DNA for the CDR3: TGTGCCAGCAGCTTAGCGTTAGAGGGGGCGAAGCAGTACTTC. Translating gives CASSLALEGAKQYF.